The clone carrying this T cell receptor (gamma chain) was counted only a few times. The limits of the CDR3 on the DNA are not certain, so only TCRdb's listed CDR3 is given. Sequencing used genomic DNA taken from PBMCs of patients and controls. TCRdb reanalysed the multiplex PCR reads via CATT. The table shows about 2,200 gamma-chain clones, with more than 8.5% occurring only once. This entry belongs to a study of gamma delta lymphoproliferative disorders and STAT genes. The CDR3 contains 18 residues when both ends are counted. This clonotype was sampled from a human donor with gamma-delta T-cell large granular lymphocyte leukemia. The J segment was not called; the V segment is TRGV11. TRGV11 counts as an open reading frame of uncertain function. The sequenced material came from blood. The CDR3 loop reads CTTVPAGSELEGYYKKLF.